Here is one TCR beta chain with its context. The data are from a study of blood T cell repertoires in COVID-19. Germline V gives CDR1 LNHDA, CDR2 SQIVND (reference sequence). The CDR3 consists of 16 residues. Trimming shortened V by 3 bases and J by 10 bases, and 22 bases separated the two germline ends. Here immunoSEQ multiplex PCR was the method, and the copy in TCRdb shows in-frame clones only, minus some. In the table there are approximately 150,000 clones, over 65% of which are singletons. The clonotype originates from a human donor in a cohort sampled during active COVID-19. V usage is TRBV19 and J usage is TRBJ1-5; D gene ambiguous. The sample was peripheral blood. The CDR3 loop reads CASSMGDTASFFPQHF. DNA of the CDR3: TGTGCCAGTAGTATGGGAGACACCGCCTCATTTTTTCCCCAGCATTTT.